Presented here are 5 T cell receptor beta chains from one specimen sequenced in a study of Graves' ophthalmopathy and Graves' hyperthyroidism. The authors amplified TCR beta CDR3 regions, and they did so from RNA transcripts for repertoire sequencing. RT-PCR with HTBI primers came first, then second-round multiplex PCR. TCRdb re-analysed the multiplex PCR reads in MiXCR, keeping a single row per CDR3 protein. The sample holds about 230,000 distinct CDR3 sequences, 40% to 50% seen once. The sample taken for sequencing was peripheral blood. The receptor set was obtained from an adult man with Graves' ophthalmopathy.

The J gene is TRBJ1-2, the V gene TRBV2, with D maybe TRBD1 (6 bases). Trimming removed 6 bases at V and 7 bases at J, with 18 bases between. CDR3 length equals 14 residues. CDR1 and CDR2 from the germline V gene are SNHLY and FYNNEI. The CDR3 sequence is CASRSTGPKAGYTF. The CDR3 DNA is TGTGCCAGCAGGTCAACAGGGCCAAAAGCTGGCTACACCTTC.

The CDR3 here is CASTPSGDVNTEAFF. DNA of the CDR3: TGTGCCAGCACCCCCTCGGGGGATGTGAACACTGAAGCTTTCTTT. The gene calls are TRBV7-2 and TRBJ1-1; possibly TRBD1 for D (5 bases). The CDR3 runs 15 residues. Trimming left V 7 bases short and J 0 bases short, with 15 bases between. The germline gives CDR1 SGHTA, CDR2 FQGNSA.

This clonotype was detected only a few times. This chain links TRBV4-1 with TRBJ2-7; D not resolved. This CDR3 spans 15 amino acids. Germline V gene lookup returns CDR1 MGHRA and CDR2 YSYEKL. V lost 3 bases, J lost 4 bases, and 16 bases lay in between. The CDR3 sequence: CASSHPFRGRYEQYF. CDR3 in DNA: TGCGCCAGCAGCCACCCCTTCCGAGGACGGTACGAGCAGTACTTC.

The rearrangement links TRBV7-9 to TRBJ1-2; D gene unclear. Germline CDR1 and CDR2: SEHNR and FQNEAQ (reference sequence). Trimming removed 1 base at V and 4 bases at J, with 19 bases between. This CDR3 has 17 residues. CDR3 coding DNA: TGTGCCAGCAGCTTAGGAATTGCAGCCTCGCTCCCCTATGGCTACACCTTC. Its protein product is CASSLGIAASLPYGYTF.

Comment on this clonotype: An end of the junction does not agree with germline; a read error may underlie this. The genes are TRBV10-3 and TRBJ2-7, with a tentative D call TRBD2 (7 bases). This CDR3 has 13 amino acids. Germline lookup yields CDR1 ENHRY and CDR2 SYGVKD. CDR3 nucleotides: TGTGCCAGCAGTTTTGCGGGGGCCCACGAGCAGTACTTC. This sequence encodes CASSFAGAHEQYF.